These T cell receptor beta chains were read from a single sample in a study of T cells after yellow fever vaccination. TCRdb independently ran MiXCR on the 5' RACE reads; one entry per CDR3 protein. The table shows some 200,000 distinct CDR3 sequences, with 9.5% to 11% occurring only once. Sequences were derived from CD8+ T cells sorted from PBMCs, sampled 15 days after the yellow fever booster vaccination. The receptors derive from a man between 18 and 35 years old who received the YFV17D yellow fever vaccine. The CDR3 runs from the conserved cysteine through the conserved F or W. Each record gives: V gene, clone size, J gene, D gene, CDR3 DNA, CDR3 protein. A D gene is named only where the DNA matches it firmly. Rows may omit the clone size; those that give it use once, few, many or a size class.

>TRBV12-3/TRBV12-4|-|TRBJ2-1|-
TGTGCCAGCAGTTTAAGGACTTTCGCGAATGAGCAGTTCTTC
CASSLRTFANEQFF
>TRBV29-1|many|TRBJ2-7|-
TGCAGCGTTGGGGACGCCGGTGAGCAGTACTTC
CSVGDAGEQYF
>TRBV10-2|-|TRBJ2-3|-
TGCGCCACCTTCACAGATACGCAGTATTTT
CATFTDTQYF
>TRBV7-9|few|TRBJ2-7|-
TGTGCCAGCAGCTTAGTTGGGTATTCCGAGAGCTCCTACGAGCAGTACTTC
CASSLVGYSESSYEQYF
>TRBV7-3|-|TRBJ2-3|-
TGTGCCAGCAGCTTAGGGGTTGGCACAGATACGCAGTATTTT
CASSLGVGTDTQYF
>TRBV6-2/TRBV6-3|-|TRBJ2-1|TRBD1
TGTGCCAGCAGCCTGAAGGGACAGGGAGTCAATGAGCAGTTCTTC
CASSLKGQGVNEQFF
>TRBV6-2/TRBV6-3|many|TRBJ2-7|-
TGTGCCAGCAGTTCGAGGGGGTACGAGCAGTACTTC
CASSSRGYEQYF
>TRBV6-6|-|TRBJ2-3|TRBD2
TGTGCCAGCAGTTTCTCATTAGCGGGGGGGCCACCCCGCCATACGCAGTATTTT
CASSFSLAGGPPRHTQYF
>TRBV4-1|-|TRBJ2-2|-
TGCGCCAGCAGCCTCACAAGGGTAGGGCACACGGGAACCGGGGAGCTGTTTTTT
CASSLTRVGHTGTGELFF
>TRBV6-5|-|TRBJ1-3|-
TGTGCCAGCAGTTACTACCCGATCTCTGGAAACACCATATATTTT
CASSYYPISGNTIYF
>TRBV7-6|few|TRBJ2-7|TRBD2
TGTGCCAGCAGCCTAGGACTAGCGGAAACCTACGAGCAGTACTTC
CASSLGLAETYEQYF
>TRBV12-3/TRBV12-4|-|TRBJ1-2|-
TGTGCCAGCCAACAGGGTGGGAATGGCTACACCTTC
CASQQGGNGYTF
>TRBV4-3|-|TRBJ2-2|-
TGCGCCAGCAGCCAACTTCAGTCGAACACCGGGGAGCTGTTTTTT
CASSQLQSNTGELFF
>TRBV6-5|-|TRBJ2-7|-
TGTGCCAGCAGTCCTTACGGTCATGGGGCCTACGAGCAGTACTTC
CASSPYGHGAYEQYF
>TRBV12-3/TRBV12-4|-|TRBJ1-1|TRBD1
TGTGCCACCTCGACAGGGGAAGGGACTGAAGCTTTCTTT
CATSTGEGTEAFF
>TRBV20-1|many|TRBJ2-2|-
TGCAGTGCTAGGCGCAGGGTGGGGGGTAACCTCGCGAACACCGGGGAGCTGTTTTTT
CSARRRVGGNLANTGELFF
>TRBV7-6|few|TRBJ1-4|-
TGTGCCAGCAGCCCACAGGGCCTTGGTGAAAAACTGTTTTTT
CASSPQGLGEKLFF
>TRBV6-4|once|TRBJ2-2|-
TGTGCCAGCAGTGACTCGGGTGTGAACACCGGGGAGCTGTTTTTT
CASSDSGVNTGELFF
>TRBV5-5|-|TRBJ2-7|-
TGTGCCAGCCTCGGAGCCTACGAGCAGTACTTC
CASLGAYEQYF
>TRBV4-3|few|TRBJ2-6|-
TGCGCCAGCAGCCAAGACCGGACAACGATATCTGGGGCCAACGTCCTGACTTTC
CASSQDRTTISGANVLTF
>TRBV4-3|few|TRBJ2-7|TRBD2
TGCGCCAGCAGCGTAGCGGGGGGGAGCTCCTACGAGCAGTACTTC
CASSVAGGSSYEQYF
>TRBV20-1|-|TRBJ2-7|-
TGCAGTGCCCAGGACAGAACCTACGAGCAGTACTTC
CSAQDRTYEQYF
>TRBV6-5|few|TRBJ2-3|TRBD2
TGTGCCAGCGGGGCGGGGGAGAGCACAGATACGCAGTATTTT
CASGAGESTDTQYF